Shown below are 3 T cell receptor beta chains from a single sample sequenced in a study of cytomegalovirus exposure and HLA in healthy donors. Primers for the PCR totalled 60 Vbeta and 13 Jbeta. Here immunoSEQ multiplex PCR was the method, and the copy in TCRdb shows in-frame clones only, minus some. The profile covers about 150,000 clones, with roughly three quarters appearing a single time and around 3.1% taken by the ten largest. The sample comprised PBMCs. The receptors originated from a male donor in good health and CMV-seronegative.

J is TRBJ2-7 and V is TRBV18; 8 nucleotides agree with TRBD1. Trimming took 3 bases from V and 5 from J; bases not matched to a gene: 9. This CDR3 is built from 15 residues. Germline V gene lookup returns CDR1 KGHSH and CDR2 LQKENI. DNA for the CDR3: TGTGCCAGCTCACCTTCGACAGGGGCATTTCACGAGCAGTACTTC. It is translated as CASSPSTGAFHEQYF.

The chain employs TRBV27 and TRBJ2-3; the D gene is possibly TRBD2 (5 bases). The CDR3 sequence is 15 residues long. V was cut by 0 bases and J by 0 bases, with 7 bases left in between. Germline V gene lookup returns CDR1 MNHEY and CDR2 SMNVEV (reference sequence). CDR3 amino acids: CASSLSRTSTDTQYF. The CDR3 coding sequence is TGTGCCAGCAGTTTATCCAGGACTAGCACAGATACGCAGTATTTT.

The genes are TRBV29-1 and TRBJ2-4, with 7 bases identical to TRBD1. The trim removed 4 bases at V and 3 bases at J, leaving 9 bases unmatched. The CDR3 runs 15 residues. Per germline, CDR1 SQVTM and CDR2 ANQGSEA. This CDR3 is CSVGGTDRIKNIQYF. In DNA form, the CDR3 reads TGCAGCGTTGGGGGGACAGATCGCATCAAAAACATTCAGTACTTC.